The sequence of this TCR beta chain was determined in a study of cytomegalovirus exposure and HLA in healthy donors. 60 Vbeta and 13 Jbeta primers were used in PCR. Libraries were prepared by immunoSEQ multiplex PCR; TCRdb keeps only in-frame clonotypes and omits some of them. The table records about 200,000 clones, roughly 80% of them present only once. The CDR3 covers 15 residues. Germline loops: CDR1 LNHDA, CDR2 SQIVND (reference sequence). The trim removed 1 base at V and 3 bases at J, leaving 4 bases unmatched. This clone was counted only a few times. The V call is TRBV19, the J call TRBJ2-7; 9 bases line up with TRBD1. The specimen was PBMCs. This sequence was found in a young woman in good health and CMV-seronegative. Written as DNA, the CDR3 is TGTGCCAGTAGTATAGCACAGGGGGCCTACTACGAGCAGTACTTC. Its protein is CASSIAQGAYYEQYF.